Sequencing of this T cell receptor beta chain was carried out in a study of beta chain features in type 1 diabetes (dated by TCRdb to the late 2010s). Describing the broader study: Mean age, gender distribution, total cell number and subset yield were not different between patients and healthy donors. Across all samples, approximately 100 million sorted cells were examined, and cell number per subset correlated strongly with RNA yield. In the study, recently diagnosed type 1 diabetes patients and matched healthy donors were compared on the TCRB repertoires of their sorted circulating CD4+ T cell subsets. Regulatory and stem cell-like memory subsets were isolated from only 8 patients and roughly 8 healthy donors, whereas naive and central memory subsets came from all 28 donors. Points the paper makes about the study in general: Because the HLA sub-analyses included only small numbers of individuals, any influence of HLA type on TCRB rearrangement was left unresolved. Naive, central memory and regulatory TCRB repertoires appeared to be more alike among patients than among healthy donors. Shorter templates might be favored by PCR, yet because patient and control samples were amplified and corrected together, any such skew would affect both groups equally. Type 1 diabetes patients showed a moderate but significant shortening of TCRB CDR3 length in all four CD4+ subsets. Because cDNA rather than genomic DNA was sequenced, highly expressing activated cells could have been over-represented, although no difference in activation and CD3 levels was found between groups. Fewer insertions and more nucleotide deletions at VDJ recombination sites were observed in patients with type 1 diabetes, implying thymic rearrangement abnormalities.

Each donor gave one peripheral blood draw, about 110 mL on average, collected into heparinised tubes. Naive, central memory, regulatory and stem cell-like memory CD4+ T cells were sorted on a BD FACSAria II using a panel including CD45RO, CCR7, CD25, CD127, CD95 and CD27. A purity above 95% was achieved for all sorted populations. Right away, PBMCs were isolated by Lymphoprep density gradient centrifugation and were stained directly, with no culture step. To minimize batch effects, samples were stained and sorted in pairs, one healthy donor with one patient per experiment. Trimming costs V 1 base and J 7 bases, and their ends lie 11 bases apart. From cysteine to phenylalanine, the CDR3 is 13 amino acids long. Only CDR3 DNA remains: 39 bases, in frame from the first base. The germline V gene provides CDR1 MDHEN and CDR2 SYDVKM. On this clone: Its antigen is currently not known. No much larger clone is present one base from it, and per-base qualities are unavailable.

The entire amount of isolated RNA was reverse transcribed using the High Capacity cDNA Reverse Transcription Kit, so the sequenced TCRB transcripts were expressed ones. For stem cell-like memory T cell samples, survey-depth immunoSEQ sequencing was used, averaging about 930,000 total reads per sample. Sorted cells were lysed in RLT buffer and RNA was extracted with DNase-treated RNeasy Micro or Mini kits, depending on cell number. Each cell subset was processed separately to prevent cross-contamination, with patient and healthy donor samples processed together. TCRB sequences were amplified from cDNA with the immunoSEQ multiplex PCR, producing 87-bp fragments spanning the CDR3 region. Amplicons were sequenced on the Illumina HiSeq platform. As for the authors' bioinformatics: PCR bias was computationally corrected using synthetic template baselines, reads within Hamming distance 2 were collapsed, and singletons that could not be merged were discarded. Reads were aligned against IMGT so that V, D and J genes, CDR3 length and insertions or deletions at six rearrangement sites could be assigned. Within each subset, clonotype counts were normalized to the number of sorted cells before true diversity and Gini coefficients were calculated with the tcR R package. The overlap coefficient, calculated on TCRB nucleotide sequences, was used to quantify repertoire sharing. TCRdb limited this immuneACCESS table to in-frame rearrangements with V and J called. A share of clones is missing; checked studies link under half to unresolved V genes, and the rest is unexplained. V, J and clone size are taken as reported in that table, and D and trimming were inferred from the DNA itself. This sample holds 10,000 to 15,000 clones; about half were observed only once. The ten largest clones capture about 0.93% of the sample.

The source material was stem cell memory CD4+ T cells from blood. What this sample's cell subset or site label stands for: stem cell-like memory CD4+ T cells. This sequence was found in a young man in good health. Here the chain combines TRBV28 and TRBJ2-7, with a tentative D gene TRBD1 over 6 matching bases. The nucleotide sequence is given as TGTGCCAGCAGTTTATTGGGACAATGGGAGCAGTACTTC. This is translated as CASSLLGQWEQYF.